The present T cell receptor (beta chain) was sequenced within a study of T cell responses to AZD1222 COVID-19 vaccine. Generated by immunoSEQ multiplex PCR, the TCRdb table keeps only in-frame clones and is missing some. This table holds about 120,000 clones, about 85% found once. Germline loops: CDR1 SQVTM, CDR2 ANQGSEA. This CDR3 is 13 amino acids long. Trimming removed 5 bases at V and 3 bases at J, with 11 bases between. The material was peripheral blood, obtained 28 days after the second AZD1222 dose. V is TRBV29-1 and J is TRBJ1-5; D remains unclear. The TCR sequence derives from an adult who received the AZD1222 COVID-19 vaccine. CDR3 in DNA: TGCAGCGTTTCTAGAGGCTACAATCAGCCCCAGCATTTT. Encoded protein: CSVSRGYNQPQHF.